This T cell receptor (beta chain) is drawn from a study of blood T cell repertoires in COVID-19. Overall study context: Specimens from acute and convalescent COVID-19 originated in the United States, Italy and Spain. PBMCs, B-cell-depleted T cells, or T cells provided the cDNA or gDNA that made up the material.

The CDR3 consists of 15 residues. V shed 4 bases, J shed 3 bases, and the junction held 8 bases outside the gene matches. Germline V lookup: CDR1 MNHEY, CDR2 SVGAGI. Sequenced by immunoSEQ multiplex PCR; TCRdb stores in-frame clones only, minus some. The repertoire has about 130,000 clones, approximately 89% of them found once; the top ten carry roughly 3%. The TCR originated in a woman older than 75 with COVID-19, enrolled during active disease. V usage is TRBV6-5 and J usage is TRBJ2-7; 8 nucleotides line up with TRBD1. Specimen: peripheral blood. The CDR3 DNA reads TGTGCCAGCAGTTCACCGACAGGGGCCTACTACGAGCAGTACTTC. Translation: CASSSPTGAYYEQYF.